This T cell receptor beta chain stems from a study of post-analysis software for immune sequencing data (dated by TCRdb to about 2015). About the full investigation: Relapsing-remitting, secondary progressive and progressive-relapsing multiple sclerosis were recorded as disease courses, and subtype annotation was lacking for some patients. A subset of samples was prepared in parallel using single-end sample barcoding, then pooled and co-amplified after Illumina adapter ligation. The multiple sclerosis patient repertoires were compared with roughly twelve previously published healthy control repertoires from donors aged about 6 to 26 years.

To demonstrate the VDJtools post-analysis software, TCR beta repertoires were profiled from the peripheral blood of about 13 young patients with multiple sclerosis. The multiple sclerosis patients were children and adolescents ranging in age from roughly 6 to 15 years. The protocol used for the library was PCR. For sequencing, an Illumina HiSeq 2500 was employed. To reduce PCR and sequencing biases, unique molecular identifiers were incorporated into the TCR beta cDNA libraries. Approximately 500,000 cDNA molecules were obtained per 1 to 10 million input T cells, so each molecule approximated one T cell. The patient libraries were prepared and sequenced using the same protocol as the earlier healthy control dataset. Within a given batch, samples were prepared together, multiplexed and sequenced on the same HiSeq lane. Regarding the original processing steps: Raw barcoded reads were processed with MIGEC, and single-read molecular identifier groups were discarded before consensus assembly and CDR3 extraction. Clonotype tables were post-analysed with VDJtools, and diversity was normalized by down-sampling all datasets to the smallest sample size. Repertoire overlap clustering matched CDR3 amino acid but not nucleotide sequences to correct batch-related cross-sample contamination. TCRdb reprocessing: public reads trimmed at Q25 with fastp, clones called with MiXCR, in-frame beta chains kept. A single entry per CDR3 protein holds the most common genes and DNA from its merged rows. These V and J calls rely on TCRdb rather than the paper's analysis. The sample table contains approximately 360,000 distinct CDR3 sequences; only one count was recorded for less than 40% of them. 13% of the sample rests with the top ten.

Summary of the overall study and its limitations: The control group was slightly older than the multiple sclerosis patient group. Normalized Chao1 diversity was significantly lower in multiple sclerosis patients than controls, suggesting substantial peripheral T-cell clonal expansion. Direct clustering with F measure showed strong co-clustering of samples prepared in the same batch, prompting a batch-effect correction. Patients showed significantly higher frequencies than controls for five TRBV segments, among them TRBV5-6, TRBV5-1 and TRBV20-1.

This clonotype was counted only a few times. Its target antigen remains unknown. No per-base quality is available; no much larger clone lies one base away. According to the germline V gene, CDR1 reads MNHEY and CDR2 reads SVGEGT. The CDR3 spans 15 residues, from the cysteine through the phenylalanine. Here the CDR3 DNA is all that survives: 45 bases in frame from base 1. V is reduced by 6 bases and J by 4 bases, leaving a spacing of 13 bases between them. This chain joins TRBV6-2 or TRBV6-3 to TRBJ2-6; no D gene call is confident. The origin of this receptor is a girl aged 10 to 17 with multiple sclerosis. The sequenced sample consisted of blood. Here is the DNA: TGTGCCAGCAGCCACACCCTCGTCGGGGCCAACGTCCTGACTTTC. The encoded protein is CASSHTLVGANVLTF.